One and the same sample provided the 13 T cell receptor beta chains below, sequenced in a study of blood T cell repertoires in COVID-19. TCRdb keeps only in-frame clones here, not all; method: immunoSEQ multiplex PCR. The table records roughly 90,000 clones, 75% to 90% of them present only once. The specimen was peripheral blood. The receptors shown here come from a woman older than 75 with active or convalescent COVID-19.

V is TRBV10-3 and J is TRBJ2-7, with D possibly being TRBD2 (5 bases). This CDR3 region has 14 residues. CDR1 is ENHRY and CDR2 is SYGVKD in the germline V gene. V lost 0 bases, J lost 3 bases, and 9 bases lay in between. The CDR3 DNA sequence: TGTGCCATCAGTGAGTCGAGGGTATACTACGAGCAGTACTTC. This translates into CAISESRVYYEQYF.

V usage is TRBV7-9 and J usage is TRBJ2-2, with D unresolved. The CDR3 runs to 12 residues. With 5 bases removed from V and 1 base from J, the gap between germline ends came to 2 bases. The germline V gene has CDR1 SEHNR and CDR2 FQNEAQ (reference sequence). CDR3 residues: CASSLNTGELFF. In nucleotides, the CDR3 is TGTGCCAGCAGCCTGAACACCGGGGAGCTGTTTTTT.

V is TRBV27 and J is TRBJ1-1; D is possibly TRBD1 (5 bases). The CDR3 consists of 15 residues. Trimming cost V 4 bases and J 2 bases, with 14 bases left between them. Germline assignment: CDR1 MNHEY and CDR2 SMNVEV (reference sequence). This CDR3 reads CASSSGRGGNTEAFF. CDR3 nucleotides: TGTGCCAGCAGTTCGGGCCGGGGGGGAAACACTGAAGCTTTCTTT.

This clone has a handful of counts. The chain carries TRBV15 and TRBJ2-3; TRBD2 is a possible D gene (6 bases). The germline CDR1 and CDR2 sequences are LNHNV and YYDKDF (reference sequence). The CDR3 extends over 14 amino acids. The V gene lost 1 base and the J gene lost 5 bases, with 10 bases spanning the gap. In nucleotides, the CDR3 is TGTGCCACCAGCAGAGCTCGGGGGATAGATACGCAGTATTTT. It is translated as CATSRARGIDTQYF.

This chain links TRBV6-2 or TRBV6-3 with TRBJ2-2, with TRBD1 identical over 8 bases. The CDR3 sequence is 16 residues long. Germline V gene sequence: CDR1 MNHEY, CDR2 SVGEGT. The J segment lost 5 bases and the V segment lost 6 bases, leaving 11 bases of the junction unmatched. The CDR3 sequence: CASSFLGQGATGELFF. In DNA form, the CDR3 reads TGTGCCAGCAGCTTCCTCGGACAGGGTGCGACCGGGGAGCTGTTTTTT.

V gene TRBV28 combines with J gene TRBJ2-7; D is possibly TRBD1 (6 bases). Germline CDR1 MDHEN, CDR2 SYDVKM. This CDR3 spans 15 amino acids. V dropped 6 bases and J dropped 3 bases, with 18 bases sitting between them. The CDR3 bases are TGTGCCAGCAGACCTACAGGGTTGGGGCTCTACGAGCAGTACTTC. Translated: CASRPTGLGLYEQYF.

This sequence joins TRBV25-1 and TRBJ1-1, with 8 bases matching TRBD1. The germline V gene encodes CDR1 MGHDK and CDR2 SYGVNS. The V and J ends lost 9 bases and 6 bases, in that order; junction bases with no gene match: 6. The length of the CDR3 is 12 residues. CDR3 nucleotide sequence: TGTGCCAGTGGACAGGGAAGTGCTGAAGCTTTCTTT. Translating gives CASGQGSAEAFF.

The chain joins TRBV18 to TRBJ2-1; TRBD2 matches 13 bases. Germline CDR1 reads KGHSH; CDR2 reads LQKENI. The CDR3 extends over 16 amino acids. V lost 4 bases and J lost 2; bases outside the gene matches: 2. CDR3 sequence (DNA): TGTGCCAGCTCACTCGGGACTAGCGGGACCTACAATGAGCAGTTCTTC. It codes for CASSLGTSGTYNEQFF.

This clone was seen just once. The rearrangement uses TRBV7-8 and TRBJ1-5; 7 bases agree with TRBD1. The V and J ends lost 2 bases and 4 bases, in that order; junction bases with no gene match: 11. This CDR3 contains 17 residues. The germline V gene encodes CDR1 SGHVS and CDR2 FQNEAQ. CDR3 sequence reads: CASSLTGVASGNQPQHF. The CDR3 DNA follows: TGTGCCAGCAGCTTAACAGGGGTGGCGTCGGGTAATCAGCCCCAGCATTTT.

V is TRBV28 and J is TRBJ2-2; D is unclear. Germline V lookup: CDR1 MDHEN, CDR2 SYDVKM. Trimming took 0 bases from V and 0 from J, leaving 5 bases between them. This CDR3 is built from 15 residues. The CDR3 loop reads CASSLWQTNTGELFF. Here the CDR3 DNA reads TGTGCCAGCAGTTTATGGCAGACGAACACCGGGGAGCTGTTTTTT.

V is TRBV9 and J is TRBJ2-5; tentatively, D is TRBD2 (5 bases). Germline assignment: CDR1 SGDLS and CDR2 YYNGEE. The CDR3 sequence is 13 residues long. Trimming cost V 0 bases and J 4 bases, with 7 bases left between them. CDR3 protein: CASSVVAGETQYF. In DNA, the CDR3 is TGTGCCAGCAGCGTAGTGGCGGGAGAGACCCAGTACTTC.

This chain connects TRBV7-9 to TRBJ1-1, with 8 bases aligning to TRBD1. The CDR3 sequence is 12 residues long. V dropped 1 base and J dropped 13; count of bases not matched to a gene: 5. The V gene's germline CDR1 is SEHNR and CDR2 FQNEAQ (reference sequence). CDR3 DNA sequence: TGTGCCAGCAGCTTAGGGACAGGGTGGGGTTTCTTT. Translated: CASSLGTGWGFF.

In DNA, the CDR3 is TGTGCCACCGACGGACTCCTCTCCGGGGCCAACGTCCTGACTTTC. This encodes CATDGLLSGANVLTF. The chain employs TRBV28 and TRBJ2-6; D possibly corresponds to TRBD2 (5 bases). Germline V CDR1 and CDR2: MDHEN, SYDVKM. The CDR3 consists of 15 residues. Trimming removed 10 bases from V and 4 bases from J, with 17 bases in between.